This T cell receptor beta chain emerged from a study of Graves' ophthalmopathy and Graves' hyperthyroidism. CDR1 SNHLY and CDR2 FYNNEI come from the germline V gene. J lost 14 bases, V lost 4 bases, and 3 bases had no gene match. The CDR3 length is 12 residues. With a duration under 3 months, ophthalmopathy in the donors showed moderate-to-severe activity, CAS ≥3 and NOSPECS ≥4. RNA transcripts provided the template for amplifying TCR beta CDR3 regions. The workflow started with a first-round RT-PCR run with HTBI primers and then moved on to a second-round multiplex PCR. MiXCR, applied by TCRdb to the multiplex PCR reads, yields one record per CDR3 protein. Of 650,000 to 900,000 distinct CDR3 sequences listed, about 44% are singletons.

The sequenced material came from peripheral blood. The clonotype was recovered from an adult man with Graves' ophthalmopathy. V is TRBV2 and J is TRBJ2-2; 11 bases agree with TRBD2. The CDR3 DNA reads TGTGCCAGCAGTGGGACTAGCGGGCCCCTGTTTTTT. It is translated as CASSGTSGPLFF.